Presented here are 28 T cell receptor beta chains from one specimen sequenced in a study of blood T cell repertoires in COVID-19. The data were produced by immunoSEQ multiplex PCR, yet TCRdb's version contains in-frame clones alone and is incomplete. The sample lists approximately 100,000 clones, 70% to 85% occurring once. Sequencing was done on a sample of peripheral blood. The receptor source for this set is a man between 65 and 85 years old with acute or convalescent COVID-19.

The chain joins TRBV6-1 to TRBJ1-3; 7 nucleotides match TRBD1. This CDR3 is built from 20 residues. The V gene end was trimmed by 1 base and the J gene end by 0 bases; junction bases not matched to a gene: 15. In germline, CDR1 is MNHNS, CDR2 SASEGT. CDR3 residues: CASSEEFGTAILSSGNTIYF. The DNA of the CDR3 is TGTGCCAGCAGTGAAGAATTTGGGACAGCAATTCTGTCCTCTGGAAACACCATATATTTT.

CDR3 region: CASSEGTGAYEQYF. DNA for the CDR3: TGTGCCAGCAGTGAAGGGACAGGAGCCTACGAGCAGTACTTC. V is TRBV6-1 and J is TRBJ2-7; 7 nucleotides agree with TRBD1. CDR3 length: 14 amino acids. Per the germline V gene, CDR1 is MNHNS and CDR2 is SASEGT. The ends lost 1 base at V and 2 bases at J; junction bases unmatched: 2.

The chain is built from TRBV5-5 and TRBJ2-7; 8 nucleotides agree with TRBD1. Trimming at V came to 0 bases and at J to 3 bases, leaving 11 bases not matched to a gene. Germline values: CDR1 SGHKS, CDR2 YYEKEE (reference sequence). The CDR3 runs 17 residues. In DNA form, the CDR3 reads TGTGCCAGCAGCTTGGATGCCCCGACAGGGGACCTCTACGAGCAGTACTTC. Its translation is CASSLDAPTGDLYEQYF.

The chain has TRBV18 and TRBJ1-6; no clear D. This CDR3 region has 14 residues. Per the germline V gene, CDR1 is KGHSH and CDR2 is LQKENI. Trimming took 2 bases from V and 7 from J, leaving 9 bases between them. In DNA, the CDR3 is TGTGCCAGCTCACCAGAGCGACCCAATTCACCCCTCCACTTT. It yields the protein CASSPERPNSPLHF. Full variable domain (missing parts from reference TRBV18 and TRBJ1-6): NAGVMQNPRHLVRRRGQEARLRCSPMKGHSHVYWYRQLPEEGLKFMVYLQKENIIDESGMPKERFSAEFPKEGPSILRIQQVVRGDSAAYFCASSPERPNSPLHFGNGTRLTVT.

This clone was observed a few times. The CDR3 region is CASSYSIAGGNSPLHF. CDR3 bases: TGTGCCAGCAGTTACTCGATTGCAGGGGGTAATTCACCCCTCCACTTT. The rearrangement links TRBV6-2 or TRBV6-3 to TRBJ1-6; TRBD1 aligns across 7 bases. With 0 bases clipped from V and 6 bases from J, the junction kept 5 bases outside the gene matches. Germline CDR1 is MNHEY and CDR2 is SVGEGT. The CDR3 length is 16 residues.

This sequence joins TRBV15 and TRBJ2-1, with D perhaps matching TRBD2 (5 bases). Germline V lookup: CDR1 LNHNV, CDR2 YYDKDF (reference sequence). This CDR3 has 16 amino acids. V lost 5 bases to trimming and J lost 5 bases, with 19 bases between them. Here the CDR3 reads CATSVGGSGKDNEQFF. The CDR3 bases are TGTGCCACCAGCGTTGGCGGCTCCGGGAAGGACAATGAGCAGTTCTTC.

The CDR3 sequence: CARKGQNYGYTF. CDR3 coding DNA: TGTGCCAGAAAGGGACAGAACTATGGCTACACCTTC. This chain uses TRBV2 with TRBJ1-2; 7 positions agree with TRBD1. Germline assignment: CDR1 SNHLY and CDR2 FYNNEI. Unmatched junction bases numbered 3, after V lost 9 bases and J lost 2 bases. The length of the CDR3 is 12 residues.

The chain uses TRBV19 and TRBJ2-2; 10 nucleotides align to TRBD2. This CDR3 is built from 16 residues. The junction had 7 bases not matched to a gene; V was cut back by 9 bases and J by 0 bases. CDR1 and CDR2 from the germline V gene are LNHDA and SQIVND (reference sequence). In DNA form, the CDR3 reads TGTGCCAGCAAACCTAGCGGGAGAGCGAACACCGGGGAGCTGTTTTTT. Translating it yields CASKPSGRANTGELFF.

This clone was recorded once. The J gene is TRBJ1-2, the V gene TRBV6-5; tentative D call: TRBD1 (6 bases). V was cut by 6 bases and J by 3 bases, with 17 bases left in between. Germline values: CDR1 MNHEY, CDR2 SVGAGI. The CDR3 sequence is 15 residues long. This chain's CDR3 is CASSLGGVGHYGYTF. The DNA for the CDR3 is TGTGCCAGCAGCCTAGGGGGGGTGGGCCACTATGGCTACACCTTC.

The gene calls are TRBV5-4 and TRBJ2-7, with D tentatively TRBD2 (5 bases). Trimming left V 7 bases short and J 6 bases short, with 14 bases between. The CDR3 sequence is 12 residues long. Looked up from germline, CDR1 is SGHNT and CDR2 is YYREEE (reference sequence). CDR3 amino acids: CASETTDSEQYF. Here the CDR3 DNA reads TGTGCCAGCGAGACTACGGACTCCGAGCAGTACTTC.

The chain couples TRBV9 to TRBJ2-3; possible D gene TRBD2, 7 bases. The germline gives CDR1 SGDLS, CDR2 YYNGEE. Trimming removed 3 bases from V and 4 bases from J, with 12 bases in between. The CDR3 totals 14 residues. For the CDR3, the DNA is TGTGCCAGCAGCGAGGGGGGGGCCGCAGATACGCAGTATTTT. Translation gives CASSEGGAADTQYF.

The V call is TRBV4-3, the J call TRBJ2-2; D possibly corresponds to TRBD2 (5 bases). Trimming removed 0 bases from V and 6 bases from J, with 14 bases in between. The germline gives CDR1 LGHNA, CDR2 YSLEER. CDR3 length: 16 residues. The CDR3 region is CASSQDLFTSSGELFF. The CDR3, as DNA: TGCGCCAGCAGCCAAGACCTCTTCACTAGTTCCGGGGAGCTGTTTTTT.

This clone was observed a handful of times. This chain uses TRBV29-1 with TRBJ2-2, with D perhaps TRBD1 (6 bases). The V gene's germline CDR1 is SQVTM and CDR2 ANQGSEA. V was cut by 8 bases and J by 5 bases, with 15 bases left in between. The CDR3 runs 13 residues. CDR3 amino acids: CSSRRGVTGELFF. CDR3 sequence (DNA): TGCAGCTCGCGCAGGGGAGTAACCGGGGAGCTGTTTTTT.

This clone occurred many times. This rearrangement joins TRBV7-2 to TRBJ2-3, with D hard to call. Germline lookup yields CDR1 SGHTA and CDR2 FQGNSA. The ends were cut back, 5 bases at V and 2 bases at J, with 5 bases in the middle. There are 12 residues in the CDR3. CDR3 bases: TGTGCCAGCAGCCCGTACACAGATACGCAGTATTTT. Residues: CASSPYTDTQYF.

This chain joins TRBV2 and TRBJ2-7; 11 bases align to TRBD1. Unmatched junction bases numbered 5, after V lost 6 bases and J lost 1 base. CDR1 and CDR2 (germline): SNHLY, FYNNEI. The CDR3 length is 15 residues. This chain's CDR3 is CASRRGTGGSYEQYF. Here the CDR3 DNA reads TGTGCCAGCAGGAGAGGGACAGGGGGTTCCTACGAGCAGTACTTC. Full variable domain (missing parts from reference TRBV2 and TRBJ2-7): EPEVTQTPSHQVTQMGQEVILRCVPISNHLYFYWYRQILGQKVEFLVSFYNNEISEKSEIFDDQFSVERPDGSNFTLKIRSTKLEDSAMYFCASRRGTGGSYEQYFGPGTRLTVT.

This chain connects TRBV4-3 to TRBJ1-4, with 11 bases that match TRBD1. V dropped 3 bases and J dropped 7; count of bases not matched to a gene: 10. In germline, CDR1 is LGHNA, CDR2 YSLEER. The CDR3 is 17 residues long. The CDR3 DNA sequence: TGCGCCAGCAGCCAGGCAGGGGGACAGGGGGTATTTGAAAAACTGTTTTTT. This sequence encodes CASSQAGGQGVFEKLFF.

The chain links TRBV7-2 to TRBJ2-7; 11 bases match TRBD1. The V gene end was trimmed by 5 bases and the J gene end by 3 bases; junction bases not matched to a gene: 6. There are 15 residues in the CDR3. Germline V CDR1 and CDR2: SGHTA, FQGNSA. Here the CDR3 reads CASSPGQGAFYEQYF. CDR3 sequence (DNA): TGTGCCAGCAGCCCTGGACAGGGGGCGTTCTACGAGCAGTACTTC. Full variable domain (rest looked up from reference TRBV7-2 and TRBJ2-7): GAGVSQSPSNKVTEKGKDVELRCDPISGHTALYWYRQSLGQGLEFLIYFQGNSAPDKSGLPSDRFSAERTGGSVSTLTIQRTQQEDSAVYLCASSPGQGAFYEQYFGPGTRLTVT.

Only one count was recorded for this clone. The CDR3: CATSRGGEGDTQYF. Here the CDR3 DNA reads TGTGCCACCAGCAGAGGCGGGGAGGGGGATACGCAGTATTTT. The genes are TRBV15 and TRBJ2-3, with 7 bases matching TRBD2. The germline V gene has CDR1 LNHNV and CDR2 YYDKDF (reference sequence). This CDR3 contains 14 residues. Trimming removed 1 base from V and 6 bases from J; junction bases left unmatched: 4. The variable domain in full, completed from reference TRBV15 and TRBJ2-3, reads DAMVIQNPRYQVTQFGKPVTLSCSQTLNHNVMYWYQQKSSQAPKLLFHYYDKDFNNEADTPDNFQSRRPNTSFCFLDIRSPGLGDTAMYLCATSRGGEGDTQYFGPGTRLTVL.

This clone was seen only once. The rearrangement links TRBV24-1 to TRBJ2-3, with TRBD2 matching over 8 bases. Germline V gives CDR1 KGHDR, CDR2 SFDVKD. This CDR3 has 13 amino acids. V lost 8 bases to trimming and J lost 1 base; unmatched junction nucleotides: 1. The CDR3 DNA follows: TGTGCCACCATGCGGGGGGGCACAGATACGCAGTATTTT. Its protein is CATMRGGTDTQYF.

The V and J genes are TRBV6-5 and TRBJ1-4; TRBD1 matches at 10 bases. V lost 0 bases and J lost 8; bases outside the gene matches: 3. CDR1 is MNHEY, CDR2 SVGAGI, per germline. This CDR3 region has 15 residues. The CDR3 nucleotides are TGTGCCAGCAGTTACTCGGGACAGGGGTTCGAAAAACTGTTTTTT. It specifies CASSYSGQGFEKLFF.

The rearrangement uses TRBV18 and TRBJ2-7; 7 nucleotides agree with TRBD2. The V and J ends lost 0 bases and 3 bases, in that order; junction bases with no gene match: 5. The CDR3 runs 15 residues. Germline CDR1 and CDR2: KGHSH and LQKENI. The chain's CDR3 is CASSPPKGDYYEQYF. The CDR3 DNA reads as TGTGCCAGCTCACCACCGAAAGGGGACTACTACGAGCAGTACTTC.

The chain employs TRBV5-5 and TRBJ1-6; 7 bases align to TRBD1. CDR1 is SGHKS and CDR2 is YYEKEE in the germline V gene (reference sequence). The CDR3 totals 16 residues. V shed 1 base, J shed 6 bases, and the junction held 7 bases outside the gene matches. In DNA form, the CDR3 reads TGTGCCAGCAGCTTGAGCGGACAGGCCTCTAATTCACCCCTCCACTTT. It translates to CASSLSGQASNSPLHF.

CDR3 coding DNA: TGCAGTGCTAAGAGCGGCTACGAGCAGTACTTC. Encoded protein: CSAKSGYEQYF. The chain carries TRBV20-1 and TRBJ2-7; D perhaps matches TRBD2 (5 bases). Germline CDR1 reads DFQATT; CDR2 reads SNEGSKA (reference sequence). The CDR3 runs to 11 residues. Trimming pared 4 bases from V and 3 bases from J, leaving 7 bases between.

In nucleotides, the CDR3 is TGCGCCAGCAGCCCCCAGGGGACGAATGAAAAACTGTTTTTT. Encoded protein: CASSPQGTNEKLFF. V and J are TRBV5-1 and TRBJ1-4, with D tentatively TRBD1 (6 bases). Germline values: CDR1 SGHRS, CDR2 YFSETQ. The CDR3 consists of 14 residues. V lost 4 bases and J lost 5, with 12 bases in between.

The rearrangement uses TRBV18 and TRBJ1-5; TRBD1 might be the D (5 bases). Trimming removed 8 bases from V and 2 bases from J, with 16 bases in between. The CDR3 length is 15 residues. Germline V CDR1 and CDR2: KGHSH, LQKENI. The chain's CDR3 is CASADPGHGNQPQHF. In DNA, the CDR3 is TGTGCCAGCGCAGATCCAGGGCACGGCAATCAGCCCCAGCATTTT.

The chain employs TRBV6-5 and TRBJ1-1, with 7 bases matching TRBD1. The CDR3 is made up of 12 amino acids. Germline assignment: CDR1 MNHEY and CDR2 SVGAGI. J was trimmed by 10 bases and V by 6 bases; bases with no gene match: 8. This CDR3 is CASSTRQGIAFF. The CDR3 DNA reads TGTGCCAGCAGCACAAGACAGGGTATAGCTTTCTTT.

The CDR3 here is CASSLGLSGSGETQYF. CDR3 DNA sequence: TGTGCCAGCAGCTTGGGACTTAGCGGGAGCGGTGAGACCCAGTACTTC. The chain has TRBV5-4 and TRBJ2-5, with 9 bases fitting TRBD2. The germline gives CDR1 SGHNT, CDR2 YYREEE (reference sequence). The CDR3 contains 16 residues. With V trimmed by 0 bases and J by 5 bases, 8 bases remained unmatched.

The rearrangement links TRBV19 to TRBJ2-1, with TRBD2 matching over 10 bases. Germline V gives CDR1 LNHDA, CDR2 SQIVND (reference sequence). The V gene end was trimmed by 0 bases and the J gene end by 0 bases; junction bases not matched to a gene: 11. This CDR3 comprises 20 residues. Here the CDR3 reads CASSIDRWASGRSSYNEQFF. DNA for the CDR3: TGTGCCAGTAGTATAGATCGATGGGCTAGCGGGAGAAGCTCCTACAATGAGCAGTTCTTC.